This T cell receptor beta chain was retrieved from a study of blood T cell repertoires in COVID-19 (dated by TCRdb to about 2020). Some background on the complete study: Samples covering the acute and convalescent phases of COVID-19 were provided by collaborators in the United States, Italy and Spain. The material from the prospective study consisted of cDNA or gDNA derived from T cells, B-cell-depleted T cells, or PBMCs. The dataset comprised deeply sampled blood TCRbeta repertoires from subjects exposed to, actively infected with, or recovered from COVID-19. A freely available public database, intended as a resource for researchers studying the immune response to SARS-CoV-2, is where the repertoires were released. The samples were drawn from the first 160 participants of the ongoing ImmuneRACE study and from under 1,500 subjects provided by 6 global collaborators. Sample metadata almost always included a de-identified subject ID, COVID-19 status, age in years and sex. HLA class I and class II types, where available, came from metadata supplied by the sample provider rather than from assay-based typing. The study at large found these results: How much clinical and demographic metadata was included differed by source and by participant, and the metadata was provided uncurated.

TCRbeta CDR3 regions were amplified from genomic DNA by means of the immunoSEQ Assay, a bias-controlled multiplex PCR. Concerning the study's data processing: The number of nucleated cells in each sample was estimated from the amplification of reference gene primers within the assay. Sequence reads were collapsed and filtered to measure the absolute abundance of every unique TCRbeta CDR3 rearrangement. For each sample, productive Simpson clonality was calculated as the square root of Simpson's diversity index over productive rearrangements. TCRdb carries this immuneACCESS record with in-frame sequences only. Its versions omit some clonotypes, under half of them owing to an unresolved V gene in the studies checked, with the rest unexplained. V and J calls and clone size come straight from that table; D and trimming were deduced from the DNA. The table for this sample lists roughly 300,000 clones; over 70% of them were counted only once. Jointly, the top ten make up about 1.2% of the sample.

Reading from cysteine to phenylalanine, the CDR3 counts 17 amino acids. The CDR3 DNA has 51 bases and is translated from base 1. Reading the germline V gene gives CDR1 SGHRS and CDR2 YFSETQ. V lost 4 bases and J lost 4 bases, and the count of bases not matched to a germline gene is 8. Collaborating institutions collected whole blood in K2EDTA tubes following their own protocols. For TCRbeta analysis, collaborators shipped samples in one of three forms: frozen whole blood, isolated PBMCs, or DNA extracted from either of those sample types. A note on this clone: The antigen this receptor binds is unknown. Within one base of it there is no much larger clone, and no base qualities were kept.

The sequencing sample was made of peripheral blood. This clonotype originated in a woman aged 45-60 years with acute or convalescent COVID-19. The sequence is built from TRBV5-1 and TRBJ2-3; TRBD2 lines up with 14 middle nucleotides. The DNA sequence is as follows: TGCGCCAGCAGCGCAAGACTAGCGGGAGGGCCAGCAGATACGCAGTATTTT. This yields the protein CASSARLAGGPADTQYF.